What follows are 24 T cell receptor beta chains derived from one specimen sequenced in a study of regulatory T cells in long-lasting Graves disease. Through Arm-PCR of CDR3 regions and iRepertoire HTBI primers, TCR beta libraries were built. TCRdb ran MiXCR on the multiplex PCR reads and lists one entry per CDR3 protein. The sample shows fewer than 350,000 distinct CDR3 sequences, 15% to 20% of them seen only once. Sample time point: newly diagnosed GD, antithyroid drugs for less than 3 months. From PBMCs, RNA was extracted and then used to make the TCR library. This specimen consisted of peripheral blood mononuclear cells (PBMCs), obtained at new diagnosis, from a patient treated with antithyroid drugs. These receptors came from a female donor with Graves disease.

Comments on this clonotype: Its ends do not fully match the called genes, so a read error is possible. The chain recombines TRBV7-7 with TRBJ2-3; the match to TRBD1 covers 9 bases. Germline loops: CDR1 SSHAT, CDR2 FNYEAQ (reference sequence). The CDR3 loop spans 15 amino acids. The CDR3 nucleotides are TGTGCTAGCAGCAAAACAGGGGGCCGCACAGATACGCAGTATTTT. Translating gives CASSKTGGRTDTQYF.

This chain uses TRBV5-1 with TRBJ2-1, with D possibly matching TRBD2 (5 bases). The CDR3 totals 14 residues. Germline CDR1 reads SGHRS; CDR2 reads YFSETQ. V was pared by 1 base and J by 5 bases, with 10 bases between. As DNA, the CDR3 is TGCGCCAGCAGCTTGTCCAGCGGCCACAATGAGCAGTTCTTC. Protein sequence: CASSLSSGHNEQFF.

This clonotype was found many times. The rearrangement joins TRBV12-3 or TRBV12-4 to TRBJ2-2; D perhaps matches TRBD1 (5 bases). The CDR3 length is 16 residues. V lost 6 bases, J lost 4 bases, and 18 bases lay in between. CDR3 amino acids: CASSPGHIVGTGELFF. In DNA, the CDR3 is TGTGCCAGCAGCCCAGGACACATAGTGGGCACCGGGGAGCTGTTTTTT.

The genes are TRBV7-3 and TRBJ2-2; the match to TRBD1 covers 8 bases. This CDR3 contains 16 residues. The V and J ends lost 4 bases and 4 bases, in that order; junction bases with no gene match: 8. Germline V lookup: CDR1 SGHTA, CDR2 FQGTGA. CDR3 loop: CASSSWTGSTTGELFF. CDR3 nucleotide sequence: TGTGCCAGCAGCTCTTGGACAGGGTCCACCACCGGGGAGCTGTTTTTT. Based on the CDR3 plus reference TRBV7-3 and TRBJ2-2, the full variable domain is GAGVSQTPSNKVTEKGKYVELRCDPISGHTALYWYRQSLGQGPEFLIYFQGTGAADDSGLPNDRFFAVRPEGSVSTLKIQRTERGDSAVYLCASSSWTGSTTGELFFGEGSRLTVL.

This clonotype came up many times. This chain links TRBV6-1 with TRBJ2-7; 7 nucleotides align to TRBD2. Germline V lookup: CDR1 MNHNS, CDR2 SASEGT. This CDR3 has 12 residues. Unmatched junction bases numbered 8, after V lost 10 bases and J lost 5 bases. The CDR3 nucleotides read TGTGCCACCCGGGAGGCCGGCCACGAGCAGTACTTC. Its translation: CATREAGHEQYF.

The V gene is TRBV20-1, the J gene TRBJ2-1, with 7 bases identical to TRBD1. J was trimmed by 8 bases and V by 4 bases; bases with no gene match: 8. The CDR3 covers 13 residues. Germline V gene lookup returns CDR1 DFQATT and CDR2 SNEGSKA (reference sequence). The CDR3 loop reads CSATSDRVDEQFF. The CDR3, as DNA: TGCAGTGCTACCTCCGACAGGGTTGATGAGCAGTTCTTC.

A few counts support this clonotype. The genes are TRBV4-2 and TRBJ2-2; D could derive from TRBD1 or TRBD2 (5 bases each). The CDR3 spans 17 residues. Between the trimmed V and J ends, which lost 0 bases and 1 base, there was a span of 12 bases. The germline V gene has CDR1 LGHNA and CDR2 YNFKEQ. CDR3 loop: CASSQDPGPGNTGELFF. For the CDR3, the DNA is TGTGCCAGCAGCCAAGACCCGGGACCGGGGAACACCGGGGAGCTGTTTTTT.

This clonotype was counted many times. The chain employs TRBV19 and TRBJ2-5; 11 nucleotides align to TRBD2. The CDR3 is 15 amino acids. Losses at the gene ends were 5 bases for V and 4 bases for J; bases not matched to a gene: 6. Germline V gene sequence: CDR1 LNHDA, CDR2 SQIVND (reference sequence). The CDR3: CASSDHLAGGETQYF. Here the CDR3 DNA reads TGTGCCAGTAGTGACCATCTAGCGGGAGGAGAGACCCAGTACTTC. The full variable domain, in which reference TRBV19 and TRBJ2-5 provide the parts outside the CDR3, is DGGITQSPKYLFRKEGQNVTLSCEQNLNHDAMYWYRQDPGQGLRLIYYSQIVNDFQKGDIAEGYSVSREKKESFPLTVTSAQKNPTAFYLCASSDHLAGGETQYFGPGTRLLVL.

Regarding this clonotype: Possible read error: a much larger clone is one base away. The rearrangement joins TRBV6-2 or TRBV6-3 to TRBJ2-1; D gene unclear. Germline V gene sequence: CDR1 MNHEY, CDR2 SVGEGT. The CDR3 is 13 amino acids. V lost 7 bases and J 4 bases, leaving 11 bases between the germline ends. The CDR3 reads CASNPPGYNEQFF. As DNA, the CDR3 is TGTGCCAGCAACCCTCCAGGTTACAATGAGCAGTTCTTC.

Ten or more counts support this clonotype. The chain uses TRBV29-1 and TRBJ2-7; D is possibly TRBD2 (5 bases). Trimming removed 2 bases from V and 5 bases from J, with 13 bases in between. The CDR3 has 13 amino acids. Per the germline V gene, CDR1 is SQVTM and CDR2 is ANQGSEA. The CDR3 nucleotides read TGCAGCGTTGAACGAGGGAGCGAGAACGAGCAGTACTTC. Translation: CSVERGSENEQYF.

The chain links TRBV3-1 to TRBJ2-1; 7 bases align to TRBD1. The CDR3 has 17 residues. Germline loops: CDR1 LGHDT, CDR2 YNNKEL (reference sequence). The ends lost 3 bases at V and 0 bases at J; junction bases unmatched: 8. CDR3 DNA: TGTGCCAGCAGCCATCTAGCACAGGGGTTCTCCTACAATGAGCAGTTCTTC. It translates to CASSHLAQGFSYNEQFF.

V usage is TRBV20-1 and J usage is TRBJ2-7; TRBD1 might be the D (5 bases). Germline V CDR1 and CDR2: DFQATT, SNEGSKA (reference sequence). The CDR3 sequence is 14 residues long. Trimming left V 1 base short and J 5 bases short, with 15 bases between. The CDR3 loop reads CSARAMGRGDEQYF. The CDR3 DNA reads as TGCAGTGCTAGAGCGATGGGGCGCGGAGACGAGCAGTACTTC.

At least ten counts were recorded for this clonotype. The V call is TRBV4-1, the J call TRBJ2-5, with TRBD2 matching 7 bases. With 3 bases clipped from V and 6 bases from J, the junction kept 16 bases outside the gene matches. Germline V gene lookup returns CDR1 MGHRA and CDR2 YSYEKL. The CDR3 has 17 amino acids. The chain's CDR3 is CASSHPILTSNGKTQYF. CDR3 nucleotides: TGCGCCAGCAGCCACCCGATCCTGACTAGCAACGGAAAGACCCAGTACTTC.

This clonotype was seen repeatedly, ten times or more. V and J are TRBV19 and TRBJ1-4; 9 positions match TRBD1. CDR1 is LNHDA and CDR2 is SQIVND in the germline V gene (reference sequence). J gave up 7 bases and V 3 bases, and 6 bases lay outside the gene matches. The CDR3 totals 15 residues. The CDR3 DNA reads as TGTGCCAGTAGTATTAACGGACAGGGGACTGAAAAACTGTTTTTT. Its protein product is CASSINGQGTEKLFF. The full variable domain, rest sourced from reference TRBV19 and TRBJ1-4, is DGGITQSPKYLFRKEGQNVTLSCEQNLNHDAMYWYRQDPGQGLRLIYYSQIVNDFQKGDIAEGYSVSREKKESFPLTVTSAQKNPTAFYLCASSINGQGTEKLFFGSGTQLSVL.

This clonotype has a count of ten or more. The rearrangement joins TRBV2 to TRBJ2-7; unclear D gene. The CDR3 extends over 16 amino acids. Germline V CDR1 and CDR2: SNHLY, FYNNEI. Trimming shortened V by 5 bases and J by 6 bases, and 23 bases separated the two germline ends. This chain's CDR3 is CASSFPRGDGFGEQYF. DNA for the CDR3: TGTGCCAGCAGTTTCCCCCGCGGAGATGGGTTTGGCGAGCAGTACTTC.

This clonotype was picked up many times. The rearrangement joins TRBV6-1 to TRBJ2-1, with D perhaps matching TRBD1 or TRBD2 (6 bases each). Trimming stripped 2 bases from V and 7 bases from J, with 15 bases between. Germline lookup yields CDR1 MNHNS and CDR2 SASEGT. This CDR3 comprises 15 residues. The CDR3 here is CASSELGGAGNEQFF. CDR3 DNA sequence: TGTGCCAGCAGTGAATTGGGGGGCGCCGGGAATGAGCAGTTCTTC.

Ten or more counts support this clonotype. This chain's CDR3 is CASSRTGWGTGELFF. The CDR3 DNA follows: TGTGCCAGCAGCCGGACAGGGTGGGGCACCGGGGAGCTGTTTTTT. The V call is TRBV12-3 or TRBV12-4, the J call TRBJ2-2, with 8 bases identical to TRBD1. Unmatched junction bases numbered 7, after V lost 6 bases and J lost 4 bases. The CDR3 totals 15 residues.

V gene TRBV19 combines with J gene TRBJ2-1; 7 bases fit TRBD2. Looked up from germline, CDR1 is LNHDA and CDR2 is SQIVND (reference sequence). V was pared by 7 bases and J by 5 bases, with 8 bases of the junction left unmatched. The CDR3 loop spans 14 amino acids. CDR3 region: CASMAVAGHNEQFF. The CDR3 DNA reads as TGTGCCAGTATGGCGGTAGCGGGTCACAATGAGCAGTTCTTC.

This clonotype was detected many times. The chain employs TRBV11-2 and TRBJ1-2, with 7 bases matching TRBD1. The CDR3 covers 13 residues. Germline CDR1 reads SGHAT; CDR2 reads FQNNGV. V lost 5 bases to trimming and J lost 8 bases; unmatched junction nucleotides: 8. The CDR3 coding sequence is TGTGCCAGCAGCGACGAGGGGGCGCGAGGCTACACCTTC. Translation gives CASSDEGARGYTF.

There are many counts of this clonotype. In DNA form, the CDR3 reads TGTGCCAGCAGCGTAACTGGCGGGAGCTCCTACAATGAGCAGTTCTTC. Amino acid sequence: CASSVTGGSSYNEQFF. The chain recombines TRBV9 with TRBJ2-1; TRBD2 matches 7 bases. The J segment lost 0 bases and the V segment lost 1 base, leaving 4 bases of the junction unmatched. This CDR3 is 16 amino acids long. In germline, CDR1 is SGDLS, CDR2 YYNGEE.

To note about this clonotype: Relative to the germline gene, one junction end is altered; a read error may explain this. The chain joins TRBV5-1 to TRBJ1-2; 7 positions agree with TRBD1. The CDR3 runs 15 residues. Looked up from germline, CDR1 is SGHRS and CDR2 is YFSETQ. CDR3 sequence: CASSLEGQHNYGYTF. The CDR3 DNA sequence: TGTGCCAGCAGCTTGGAGGGACAGCATAACTATGGCTACACCTTC.

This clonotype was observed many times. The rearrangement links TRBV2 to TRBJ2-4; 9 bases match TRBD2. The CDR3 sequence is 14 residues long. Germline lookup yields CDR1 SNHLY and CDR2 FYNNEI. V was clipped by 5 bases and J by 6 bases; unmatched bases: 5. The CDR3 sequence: CASSTTSGLNIQYF. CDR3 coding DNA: TGTGCCAGCAGTACGACTAGCGGCCTAAACATTCAGTACTTC.

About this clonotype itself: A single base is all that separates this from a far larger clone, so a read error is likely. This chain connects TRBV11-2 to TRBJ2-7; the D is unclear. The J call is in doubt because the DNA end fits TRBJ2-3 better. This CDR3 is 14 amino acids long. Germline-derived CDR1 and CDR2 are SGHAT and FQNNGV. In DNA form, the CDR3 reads TGTGCCAGCAGCTTCTCCCCGAGCACAGATACGCAGTATTTT. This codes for CASSFSPSTDTQYF.

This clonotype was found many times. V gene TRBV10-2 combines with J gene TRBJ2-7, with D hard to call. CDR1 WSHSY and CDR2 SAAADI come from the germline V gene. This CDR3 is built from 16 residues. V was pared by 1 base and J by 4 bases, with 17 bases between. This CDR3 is CASSEYLRTASYEQYF. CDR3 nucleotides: TGCGCCAGCAGTGAGTATCTCCGGACCGCTAGTTACGAGCAGTACTTC.